The rows below give T cell receptor beta chains drawn from one sample of a study of spatial heterogeneity in lung cancer. Each CDR3 protein is one row after TCRdb ran MiXCR on the 5' RACE reads. Among about 10,000 distinct CDR3 sequences listed, roughly 5% were seen once. The sample here was PBMCs, taken at surgery. Receptors originate from a male donor with early-stage non-small cell lung cancer. The CDR3 runs from the conserved cysteine through the conserved F or W. A D gene is named only where the DNA matches it firmly. A row's size may be missing; if present it is once, few, many or a size class.

clone size	D gene	V gene	J gene	CDR3 DNA	CDR3 protein
few	-	TRBV2	TRBJ2-7	TGTGCCAGCACTAGGGACTCCTACGAGCAGTACTTC	CASTRDSYEQYF
many	TRBD1	TRBV29-1	TRBJ2-2	TGCAGCGTTGAGACAGGGATGAACACCGGGGAGCTGTTTTTT	CSVETGMNTGELFF
few	-	TRBV7-9	TRBJ2-5	TGTGCCAGCCTAGGGGCGGGGGAGACCCAGTACTTC	CASLGAGETQYF
many	TRBD2	TRBV19	TRBJ2-1	TGTGCCAGTAGTCGTTTACTAGCGGGAGCGTACAATGAGCAGTTCTTC	CASSRLLAGAYNEQFF
many	-	TRBV5-4	TRBJ2-5	TGTGCCAGCAGCTTGTATCCAGAAGCCGCCGAAGAGACCCAGTACTTC	CASSLYPEAAEETQYF
many	-	TRBV7-2	TRBJ2-5	TGTGCCAGCAGCTTAACTAGGGTCCAAGAGACCCAGTACTTC	CASSLTRVQETQYF
many	TRBD2	TRBV29-1	TRBJ2-1	TGCAGCGTAGCTAGACTAGCGGGAACTTACAATGAGCAGTTCTTC	CSVARLAGTYNEQFF
-	TRBD1	TRBV28	TRBJ2-2	TGTGCCAGCAGTACCCTTCAGGGGGCAGAGGGCACCGGGGAGCTGTTTTTT	CASSTLQGAEGTGELFF
many	-	TRBV29-1	TRBJ1-1	TGCAGCGTTGAAGGCAAGGACGAAGCTTTCTTT	CSVEGKDEAFF
many	TRBD1	TRBV4-2	TRBJ2-7	TGTGCCAGCAGCCCCGGGACAGGCTCCTACGAGCAGTACTTC	CASSPGTGSYEQYF
few	-	TRBV7-4	TRBJ2-2	TGTGCCAGCAGCTTAAATAGGAACACCGGGGAGCTGTTTTTT	CASSLNRNTGELFF
many	-	TRBV7-2	TRBJ2-3	TGTGCCAGCAGCTTTAGCGGCCACACAGATACGCAGTATTTT	CASSFSGHTDTQYF
medium-sized	TRBD1	TRBV7-3	TRBJ1-2	TGTGCCAGCAGCCCTGGGACAGACTATGGCTACACCTTC	CASSPGTDYGYTF
many	-	TRBV4-3	TRBJ2-1	TGCGCCAGCAGCCAAGCACAGTTTAATTACAATGAGCAGTTCTTC	CASSQAQFNYNEQFF
medium-sized	-	TRBV6-4	TRBJ2-3	TGTGCCAGCAGTGACTCCCATCTGGGTACGAAGTATTTT	CASSDSHLGTKYF
many	-	TRBV5-1	TRBJ1-2	TGCGCCAGCAGCTTGGGCGGAGCAGGGGTATACTCTGGCTACACCTTC	CASSLGGAGVYSGYTF
many	-	TRBV24-1	TRBJ1-2	TGTGCCACCAGTGATCCCTCGGGCTATGGCTACACCTTC	CATSDPSGYGYTF
many	TRBD1	TRBV10-3	TRBJ2-5	TGTGCCATCAGTCCGCGACAGGGGCAAGAGACCCAGTACTTC	CAISPRQGQETQYF
medium-sized	-	TRBV21-1	TRBJ2-1	TGTGCCAGCAGCGTTCACCGGGGACTGTCCTACAATGAGCAGTTCTTC	CASSVHRGLSYNEQFF
medium-sized	-	TRBV9	TRBJ2-3	TGTGCCAGCAGCGTAGGATTTGGGACAGATACGCAGTATTTT	CASSVGFGTDTQYF
many	-	TRBV29-1	TRBJ1-2	TGCAGCGCATTTCGGCTGGGAGATGGCTACACCTTC	CSAFRLGDGYTF
medium-sized	-	TRBV4-2	TRBJ2-4	TGTGCCAGCAGCCAAGGAAGGCGGGACTCTAACATTCAGTACTTC	CASSQGRRDSNIQYF
medium-sized	-	TRBV2	TRBJ1-3	TGTGCCAGCAGTCCAGGCACTGTCTCTGGAAACACCATATATTTT	CASSPGTVSGNTIYF
few	-	TRBV29-1	TRBJ1-1	TGCAGCGTTGAAGAGGTCGGGAACACTGAAGCTTTCTTT	CSVEEVGNTEAFF
many	TRBD2	TRBV20-1	TRBJ2-7	TGCAGTGCCGGCGGGAGGGCCTTGTACGAGCAGTACTTC	CSAGGRALYEQYF
-	TRBD2	TRBV2	TRBJ2-7	TGTGCCAGCGCTGTAGCGGGGAGCTACGAGCAGTACTTC	CASAVAGSYEQYF